This entry lists 17 T cell receptor beta chains sequenced from one sample in a study of early T cells in non-severe SARS-CoV-2 infection. MiXCR, run by TCRdb on the 5' RACE reads, gives a single entry per CDR3 protein. The sample lists more than 65,000 distinct CDR3 sequences, approximately 13% occurring once. Sample: whole blood. The source of these receptors is an adult who was a healthcare worker with PCR-confirmed SARS-CoV-2 infection or an uninfected control (not recorded which).

This clonotype was seen ten or more times. The CDR3 DNA reads TGTGCCAGCAGTGAGACCAGCAACTACAATGAGCAGTTCTTC. Encoded protein: CASSETSNYNEQFF. The J gene is TRBJ2-1, the V gene TRBV25-1; no firm D call. The CDR3 runs 14 residues. CDR1 MGHDK and CDR2 SYGVNS come from the germline V gene. V lost 3 bases and J lost 3, with 9 bases in between.

There are many counts of this clonotype. The chain carries TRBV3-1 and TRBJ2-7; 7 bases are shared with TRBD2. Germline loops: CDR1 LGHDT, CDR2 YNNKEL (reference sequence). The CDR3 spans 15 residues. With 1 base clipped from V and 6 bases from J, the junction kept 9 bases outside the gene matches. The CDR3: CASSQGFPSGGEQYF. The CDR3 DNA is TGTGCCAGCAGCCAAGGGTTCCCCTCGGGAGGCGAGCAGTACTTC.

This clonotype came up many times. This chain connects TRBV28 to TRBJ1-2; 10 bases agree with TRBD1. The length of the CDR3 is 13 residues. CDR1 is MDHEN and CDR2 is SYDVKM in the germline V gene. J gave up 6 bases and V 5 bases, and 3 bases lay outside the gene matches. CDR3 in DNA: TGTGCCAGCAGTCGGGACAGGGGAGATGGCTACACCTTC. Its translation is CASSRDRGDGYTF.

The J gene is TRBJ1-1, the V gene TRBV28, with 10 bases lining up with TRBD1. CDR1 is MDHEN, CDR2 SYDVKM, per germline. The V segment lost 5 bases and the J segment 4 bases; nucleotides outside the gene matches: 7. The CDR3 spans 15 residues. The CDR3 region has the DNA TGTGCCAGCAGTCATTCAGGGGACAGGGGCACTGAAGCTTTCTTT. The encoded protein is CASSHSGDRGTEAFF. Filled out from reference TRBV28 and TRBJ1-1, the complete variable domain reads DVKVTQSSRYLVKRTGEKVFLECVQDMDHENMFWYRQDPGLGLRLIYFSYDVKMKEKGDIPEGYSVSREKKERFSLILESASTNQTSMYLCASSHSGDRGTEAFFGQGTRLTVV.

This clonotype was seen repeatedly, ten times or more. The chain couples TRBV7-6 to TRBJ2-1; TRBD2 is a possible D gene (6 bases). The germline gives CDR1 SGHVS, CDR2 FNYEAQ. The CDR3 sequence is 14 residues long. The germline V and J ends were trimmed by 5 bases and 0 bases, with 8 bases remaining between them. The CDR3 coding sequence is TGTGCCAGCAGCCCGGGACTCTCCTACAATGAGCAGTTCTTC. This sequence encodes CASSPGLSYNEQFF.

The J gene is TRBJ2-1, the V gene TRBV27; 14 bases fit TRBD2. Losses at the gene ends were 3 bases for V and 8 bases for J; bases not matched to a gene: 3. The CDR3 is 15 residues long. Germline CDR1 reads MNHEY; CDR2 reads SMNVEV (reference sequence). The CDR3 here is CASSFGTSGSDEQFF. CDR3 bases: TGTGCCAGCAGTTTTGGGACTAGCGGGAGTGATGAGCAGTTCTTC.

This clonotype ranks as medium-sized. The chain combines TRBV7-6 with TRBJ2-2, with D perhaps TRBD1 (5 bases). CDR3 size: 17 residues. Germline assignment: CDR1 SGHVS and CDR2 FNYEAQ. Deletions cut 0 bases from V and 2 bases from J, with 13 bases between. CDR3 region: CASSLAQSQGNTGELFF. CDR3 DNA: TGTGCCAGCAGCTTAGCGCAATCCCAGGGAAACACCGGGGAGCTGTTTTTT.

This clonotype was seen ten or more times. The chain couples TRBV20-1 to TRBJ2-3; D is uncertain. The germline V gene has CDR1 DFQATT and CDR2 SNEGSKA (reference sequence). The CDR3 totals 16 residues. Trimming pared 0 bases from V and 3 bases from J, leaving 16 bases between. The CDR3 is CSAREGWYLGTDTQYF. The CDR3 region has the DNA TGCAGTGCTAGAGAGGGTTGGTACTTAGGTACAGATACGCAGTATTTT.

In its sample, this clonotype was seen many times. This chain links TRBV11-2 with TRBJ2-5; TRBD1 aligns across 8 bases. The CDR3 consists of 15 residues. The germline CDR1 and CDR2 sequences are SGHAT and FQNNGV. The junction had 7 bases not matched to a gene; V was cut back by 3 bases and J by 4 bases. The CDR3 is CASSFGSQGGETQYF. CDR3 sequence (DNA): TGTGCCAGCAGCTTTGGTTCACAGGGGGGAGAGACCCAGTACTTC.

This clonotype was detected only a few times. Just one base apart from a much larger clone, this may be a read error. CDR3 sequence: CASSQGANRDRVTEAFF. CDR3 coding DNA: TGCGCCAGCAGCCAAGGCGCGAACCGGGACAGGGTCACTGAAGCTTTCTTT. The chain has TRBV4-1 and TRBJ1-1; 9 bases match TRBD1. Trimming took 1 base from V and 4 from J; bases not matched to a gene: 10. In germline, CDR1 is MGHRA, CDR2 YSYEKL. The CDR3 sequence is 17 residues long.

This clonotype was counted a few times. The genes are TRBV11-2 and TRBJ2-5; D is undetermined. The V and J ends lost 1 base and 1 base respectively, with 7 bases between them. The CDR3 runs to 14 residues. CDR1 is SGHAT and CDR2 is FQNNGV in the germline V gene. The CDR3 region is CASSLGLGQETQYF. CDR3 sequence (DNA): TGTGCCAGCAGCTTAGGGTTGGGCCAAGAGACCCAGTACTTC.

In this sample, this clonotype turned up many times. This chain connects TRBV24-1 to TRBJ2-1; 11 bases map to TRBD2. The CDR3 totals 16 residues. In germline, CDR1 is KGHDR, CDR2 SFDVKD. The junction had 5 bases not matched to a gene; V was cut back by 4 bases and J by 4 bases. The CDR3 spells CATSEAGTSGYNEQFF. CDR3 DNA sequence: TGTGCCACCAGTGAGGCCGGGACTAGCGGTTACAATGAGCAGTTCTTC.

This clonotype occurred many times. The rearrangement links TRBV5-1 to TRBJ1-1, with no clear D. CDR1 SGHRS and CDR2 YFSETQ come from the germline V gene. This CDR3 spans 14 amino acids. Trimming removed 1 base at V and 1 base at J, with 8 bases between. The CDR3 DNA follows: TGCGCCAGCAGCTTGTCCCCGGGGAACACTGAAGCTTTCTTT. Translating gives CASSLSPGNTEAFF. The complete variable domain, with remaining parts taken from reference TRBV5-1 and TRBJ1-1, reads KAGVTQTPRYLIKTRGQQVTLSCSPISGHRSVSWYQQTPGQGLQFLFEYFSETQRNKGNFPGRFSGRQFSNSRSEMNVSTLELGDSALYLCASSLSPGNTEAFFGQGTRLTVV.

This clonotype came up a few times. The chain has TRBV12-3 or TRBV12-4 and TRBJ2-5; D might be TRBD2 (6 bases). CDR3 length: 13 amino acids. Deletions cut 6 bases from V and 5 bases from J, with 13 bases between. This CDR3 reads CASRRRETETQYF. For the CDR3, the DNA is TGTGCCAGCAGGAGGAGGGAAACGGAGACCCAGTACTTC.

The table lists this clonotype with many counts. The chain couples TRBV20-1 to TRBJ2-5, with TRBD2 matching 7 bases. Germline CDR1 and CDR2: DFQATT and SNEGSKA (reference sequence). The CDR3 spans 14 residues. J was trimmed by 5 bases and V by 1 base; bases with no gene match: 7. For the CDR3, the DNA is TGCAGTGCTAGAGGGAGCGGGGAGCTTGAGACCCAGTACTTC. Translating gives CSARGSGELETQYF.

At least ten counts were recorded for this clonotype. The chain uses TRBV7-2 and TRBJ1-5; D gene ambiguous. The germline V gene encodes CDR1 SGHTA and CDR2 FQGNSA. The CDR3 extends over 15 amino acids. The V end lost 1 base, the J end lost 0 bases, and 7 bases lay between the germline ends. This CDR3 reads CASSLDQHSNQPQHF. DNA of the CDR3: TGTGCCAGCAGCTTAGACCAGCATAGCAATCAGCCCCAGCATTTT.

The chain couples TRBV9 to TRBJ1-5; no reliable D call. There are 12 residues in the CDR3. The V end was cut by 7 bases, the J end by 4 bases, with 9 bases between. Germline lookup yields CDR1 SGDLS and CDR2 YYNGEE. The CDR3 coding sequence is TGTGCCAGCGGGCAGGCAAATCAGCCCCAGCATTTT. It specifies CASGQANQPQHF. The full variable domain, rest sourced from reference TRBV9 and TRBJ1-5, is DSGVTQTPKHLITATGQRVTLRCSPRSGDLSVYWYQQSLDQGLQFLIQYYNGEERAKGNILERFSAQQFPDLHSELNLSSLELGDSALYFCASGQANQPQHFGDGTRLSIL.